The clone carrying this T cell receptor (beta chain) showed up just a few times. The data are from a study of T cell clones after liver transplantation. Some clones are missing from TCRdb's copy, which holds only in-frame ones; the method was immunoSEQ multiplex PCR. Of around 80,000 clones in the sample, roughly 80% were seen once. The input for sequencing was CD4+ T cells from blood, taken 45 to 46 months after liver transplant. The clonotype originates from a human patient who received a liver transplant. Some T cells may be provided by the graft donor.

CDR3 DNA: TGTGCCAGCAGCTTTGACTACGAGCAGTACTTC. Its protein is CASSFDYEQYF. J is TRBJ2-7 and V is TRBV11-1, with D uncertain. Between the trimmed V and J ends, which lost 3 bases and 3 bases, there was a span of 3 bases. The length of the CDR3 is 11 residues. Germline values: CDR1 SGHAT, CDR2 FQDESV (reference sequence). Full variable domain (outside the CDR3, taken from reference TRBV11-1 and TRBJ2-7): EAEVAQSPRYKITEKSQAVAFWCDPISGHATLYWYRQILGQGPELLVQFQDESVVDDSQLPKDRFSAERLKGVDSTLKIQPAELGDSAMYLCASSFDYEQYFGPGTRLTVT.